This T cell receptor beta chain was retrieved from a study of OX40 agonist ivuxolimab in advanced cancers. Study background: Under the entry rules, prior anti-PD-1, anti-PD-L1 or anti-CTLA-4 therapy was allowed, and approximately 40% had some.

V lost 6 bases and J lost 1; bases outside the gene matches: 3. Germline CDR1 reads ENHRY; CDR2 reads SYGVKD. This CDR3 is 15 amino acids long. Repertoires were generated with immunoSEQ multiplex PCR, while TCRdb's copy carries only in-frame clones and drops some. The profile shows more than 80,000 clones, around 90% of them singletons. This rearrangement joins TRBV10-3 to TRBJ2-1; TRBD2 agrees at 10 bases. This sample comprised CD4+ or CD8+ T cells sorted from blood, obtained in a trial of the OX40 agonist ivuxolimab. This clonotype originated in an adult with an advanced solid tumor such as melanoma, head and neck, liver or kidney cancer. The CDR3 DNA reads TGTGCCATCAGAGGACTAGCGGAGTCCTACAATGAGCAGTTCTTC. This encodes CAIRGLAESYNEQFF.